Following are 20 T cell receptor beta chains from one sample sequenced in a study of prognosis after radiotherapy for stage I lung cancer. Amplification of TCR beta CDR3 from genomic DNA used two-round multiplex PCR. It was primers specific to each TRBV and TRBJ gene that first-round PCR used. TCRdb called the multiplex PCR reads again in MiXCR, with one record for every CDR3 protein. The sample records about 14,000 distinct CDR3 sequences, about 51% being singletons. The sequencing here drew on PBMCs, taken before or after stereotactic body radiation therapy (not recorded which). The receptors stem from a donor of 50 years or more with non-small cell lung cancer.

This clonotype is medium-sized. The chain links TRBV7-9 to TRBJ2-1, with TRBD2 matching over 14 bases. CDR1 and CDR2 from the germline V gene are SEHNR and FQNEAQ (reference sequence). J gave up 9 bases and V 5 bases, and 9 bases lay outside the gene matches. The CDR3 consists of 16 residues. The CDR3 region is CASSQAGLAGVGEQFF. The DNA of the CDR3 is TGTGCCAGCAGCCAGGCGGGACTAGCGGGAGTAGGTGAGCAGTTCTTC.

The chain recombines TRBV29-1 with TRBJ2-7; TRBD1 matches at 7 bases. The junction had 3 bases not matched to a gene; V was cut back by 6 bases and J by 1 base. The germline V gene encodes CDR1 SQVTM and CDR2 ANQGSEA. The length of the CDR3 is 12 residues. The CDR3 DNA reads TGCAGCGTGGTACAGGGGTCCTACGAGCAGTACTTC. It encodes CSVVQGSYEQYF.

This clonotype was observed at least ten times. The chain joins TRBV4-2 to TRBJ2-1, with unresolved D. Deletions cut 3 bases from V and 0 bases from J, with 9 bases between. There are 15 residues in the CDR3. Germline CDR1 is LGHNA and CDR2 is YNFKEQ. CDR3 sequence (DNA): TGTGCCAGCAGCCAGTGGCGGAGCTCCTACAATGAGCAGTTCTTC. It codes for CASSQWRSSYNEQFF.

The table lists this clonotype with many counts. The chain is built from TRBV14 and TRBJ2-3; D remains unclear. V gave up 0 bases and J gave up 10 bases, with 11 bases separating them. Germline V gene lookup returns CDR1 SGHDN and CDR2 FVKESK. The CDR3 totals 13 residues. CDR3 protein: CASSQDTGLSQYF. The CDR3 bases are TGTGCCAGCAGCCAAGATACCGGGTTATCGCAGTATTTT.

The J gene is TRBJ2-7, the V gene TRBV7-9; D is unclear. Germline V lookup: CDR1 SEHNR, CDR2 FQNEAQ (reference sequence). The V gene lost 2 bases and the J gene lost 5 bases, with 13 bases spanning the gap. This CDR3 contains 14 residues. This CDR3 is CASSLRATGHEQYF. The CDR3 nucleotides read TGTGCCAGCAGCTTAAGGGCGACTGGGCACGAGCAGTACTTC.

This clonotype was picked up a small number of times. The CDR3 DNA is TGTGCCAGCAGCTTGGGAACGGATTCACCCCTCCACTTT. Amino acid sequence: CASSLGTDSPLHF. The gene calls are TRBV7-2 and TRBJ1-6; D ambiguous. V dropped 3 bases and J dropped 8 bases, with 8 bases sitting between them. Germline CDR1 SGHTA, CDR2 FQGNSA. The CDR3 has 13 residues.

As regards this clonotype: A read error is likely here: a far larger clone is one base away. The V call is TRBV5-1, the J call TRBJ2-5, with D tentatively TRBD2 (6 bases). The end of the DNA aligns better with TRBJ2-1, so the J call may be wrong. Germline V gives CDR1 SGHRS, CDR2 YFSETQ. CDR3 size: 18 residues. The CDR3 here is CASSGGLSGVGPYNEQFF. The CDR3 DNA reads as TGCGCCAGCAGCGGGGGGTTATCGGGAGTAGGCCCCTACAATGAGCAGTTCTTC.

At least ten counts were recorded for this clonotype. The rearrangement links TRBV15 to TRBJ1-3; D is perhaps TRBD1 (6 bases). The V gene lost 5 bases and the J gene lost 2 bases, with 7 bases spanning the gap. CDR3 size: 13 residues. The V gene's germline CDR1 is LNHNV and CDR2 YYDKDF (reference sequence). Here the CDR3 reads CATSGTTGNTIYF. In DNA form, the CDR3 reads TGTGCCACCAGCGGGACAACTGGAAACACCATATATTTT.

The chain couples TRBV4-3 to TRBJ1-2; D possibly corresponds to TRBD1 (5 bases). The CDR3 runs 14 residues. Germline values: CDR1 LGHNA, CDR2 YSLEER. V dropped 1 base and J dropped 3 bases, with 9 bases sitting between them. This CDR3 is CASSQGRVDYGYTF. CDR3 coding DNA: TGCGCCAGCAGCCAAGGCAGGGTAGACTATGGCTACACCTTC.

This clonotype was recorded many times. The gene calls are TRBV28 and TRBJ1-3; weak D call: TRBD1 (6 bases). V was clipped by 6 bases and J by 0 bases, with 12 bases between them. Germline loops: CDR1 MDHEN, CDR2 SYDVKM. This CDR3 has 15 amino acids. This CDR3 is CASRGRQVSGNTIYF. The DNA for the CDR3 is TGTGCCAGCAGGGGACGACAGGTCTCTGGAAACACCATATATTTT.

This clonotype was counted many times. A much larger clonotype is one base distant, so this may be a read error. The chain carries TRBV20-1 and TRBJ2-2, with D unclear. The CDR3 is made up of 12 amino acids. Germline values: CDR1 DFQATT, CDR2 SNEGSKA (reference sequence). The germline V and J ends were trimmed by 6 bases and 4 bases, with 9 bases remaining between them. CDR3 in amino acids: CSAGRPTGELFF. The CDR3 nucleotides read TGCAGTGCCGGTAGACCCACCGGGGAGCTGTTTTTT.

Note on this clonotype: This likely stems from a read error, as it lies one base from a far larger clone. The V gene is TRBV7-9, the J gene TRBJ2-2; 15 nucleotides align to TRBD2. With V trimmed by 2 bases and J by 1 base, 17 bases remained unmatched. The CDR3 sequence is 23 residues long. CDR1 and CDR2 from the germline V gene are SEHNR and FQNEAQ (reference sequence). CDR3 amino acids: CASSLTDRPPGLAGGMNTGELFF. CDR3 in DNA: TGTGCCAGCAGCTTAACGGACAGGCCGCCGGGACTAGCGGGAGGCATGAACACCGGGGAGCTGTTTTTT.

The rearrangement links TRBV5-1 to TRBJ1-3; possibly TRBD1 for D (5 bases). V was pared by 4 bases and J by 1 base, with 12 bases between. The CDR3 consists of 15 residues. Germline CDR1 SGHRS, CDR2 YFSETQ. CDR3 sequence: CASSPGDFSGNTIYF. In nucleotides, the CDR3 is TGCGCCAGCAGCCCGGGGGATTTTTCTGGAAACACCATATATTTT. The full variable domain, its missing parts supplied by reference TRBV5-1 and TRBJ1-3, is KAGVTQTPRYLIKTRGQQVTLSCSPISGHRSVSWYQQTPGQGLQFLFEYFSETQRNKGNFPGRFSGRQFSNSRSEMNVSTLELGDSALYLCASSPGDFSGNTIYFGEGSWLTVV.

This clonotype was found many times. The V gene is TRBV12-5, the J gene TRBJ2-2; 10 bases line up with TRBD1. Germline V gene sequence: CDR1 LGHNT, CDR2 FRNRAP. The CDR3 totals 15 residues. V was pared by 3 bases and J by 5 bases, with 3 bases of the junction left unmatched. The CDR3 DNA is TGTGCTAGTGGTTTAGGACAGGGGGGGACCGGGGAGCTGTTTTTT. Protein product: CASGLGQGGTGELFF.

By its share, this clonotype is medium-sized (0.01 to 0.1%). The CDR3, as DNA: TGTGCCAGCAGTTTAGCCAAGGCCTTTCGTTACAATGAGCAGTTCTTC. This gives the protein CASSLAKAFRYNEQFF. The chain is built from TRBV12-3 or TRBV12-4 and TRBJ2-1, with unresolved D. The V gene lost 0 bases and the J gene lost 4 bases, with 13 bases spanning the gap. The CDR3 is made up of 16 amino acids.

This clonotype was counted many times. The chain is built from TRBV30 and TRBJ2-1; D is perhaps TRBD1 or TRBD2 (7 bases each). The CDR3 length is 15 residues. V was pared by 2 bases and J by 4 bases, with 15 bases between. The germline V gene has CDR1 GTSNPN and CDR2 SVGIG (reference sequence). CDR3 DNA: TGTGCCTGGAGTAGGCAGGGGGGGGGGTACAATGAGCAGTTCTTC. This gives the protein CAWSRQGGGYNEQFF.

This clonotype is medium-sized in the sample. The rearrangement joins TRBV28 to TRBJ2-7; the match to TRBD1 covers 11 bases. J lost 5 bases, V lost 6 bases, and 6 bases had no gene match. The CDR3 extends over 14 amino acids. Germline V lookup: CDR1 MDHEN, CDR2 SYDVKM. The chain's CDR3 is CASSWTGGGNEQYF. DNA of the CDR3: TGTGCCAGCAGCTGGACAGGGGGCGGGAACGAGCAGTACTTC.

This clonotype is classed as medium-sized. The chain combines TRBV5-1 with TRBJ2-3; 7 bases match TRBD1. This CDR3 has 14 residues. The germline V gene has CDR1 SGHRS and CDR2 YFSETQ. Germline trimming cut 0 bases from V and 5 bases from J; bases unmatched to any gene: 3. The CDR3 sequence is CASSLARGKDTQYF. The CDR3, as DNA: TGCGCCAGCAGCTTGGCCAGGGGGAAAGATACGCAGTATTTT. Drawing the rest from reference TRBV5-1 and TRBJ2-3, the complete variable domain is KAGVTQTPRYLIKTRGQQVTLSCSPISGHRSVSWYQQTPGQGLQFLFEYFSETQRNKGNFPGRFSGRQFSNSRSEMNVSTLELGDSALYLCASSLARGKDTQYFGPGTRLTVL.

This clonotype is labeled as medium-sized. The rearrangement links TRBV11-2 to TRBJ2-7, with D perhaps given as TRBD1 or TRBD2 (6 bases each). The ends were cut back, 6 bases at V and 0 bases at J, with 15 bases in the middle. Germline CDR1 and CDR2: SGHAT and FQNNGV. CDR3 length: 15 amino acids. CDR3 sequence: CASSIGGLSSYEQYF. The CDR3, as DNA: TGTGCCAGCAGTATAGGGGGGCTAAGCTCCTACGAGCAGTACTTC.

This clonotype was seen repeatedly, ten times or more. CDR3 nucleotides: TGTGCCAGCAGGGTCGCTGGACAGCCGGTTACTGAAGCTTTCTTT. The encoded protein is CASRVAGQPVTEAFF. The V call is TRBV28, the J call TRBJ1-1, with D possibly being TRBD1 (6 bases). CDR1 MDHEN and CDR2 SYDVKM come from the germline V gene. CDR3 size: 15 residues. V gave up 6 bases and J gave up 5 bases, with 19 bases separating them.